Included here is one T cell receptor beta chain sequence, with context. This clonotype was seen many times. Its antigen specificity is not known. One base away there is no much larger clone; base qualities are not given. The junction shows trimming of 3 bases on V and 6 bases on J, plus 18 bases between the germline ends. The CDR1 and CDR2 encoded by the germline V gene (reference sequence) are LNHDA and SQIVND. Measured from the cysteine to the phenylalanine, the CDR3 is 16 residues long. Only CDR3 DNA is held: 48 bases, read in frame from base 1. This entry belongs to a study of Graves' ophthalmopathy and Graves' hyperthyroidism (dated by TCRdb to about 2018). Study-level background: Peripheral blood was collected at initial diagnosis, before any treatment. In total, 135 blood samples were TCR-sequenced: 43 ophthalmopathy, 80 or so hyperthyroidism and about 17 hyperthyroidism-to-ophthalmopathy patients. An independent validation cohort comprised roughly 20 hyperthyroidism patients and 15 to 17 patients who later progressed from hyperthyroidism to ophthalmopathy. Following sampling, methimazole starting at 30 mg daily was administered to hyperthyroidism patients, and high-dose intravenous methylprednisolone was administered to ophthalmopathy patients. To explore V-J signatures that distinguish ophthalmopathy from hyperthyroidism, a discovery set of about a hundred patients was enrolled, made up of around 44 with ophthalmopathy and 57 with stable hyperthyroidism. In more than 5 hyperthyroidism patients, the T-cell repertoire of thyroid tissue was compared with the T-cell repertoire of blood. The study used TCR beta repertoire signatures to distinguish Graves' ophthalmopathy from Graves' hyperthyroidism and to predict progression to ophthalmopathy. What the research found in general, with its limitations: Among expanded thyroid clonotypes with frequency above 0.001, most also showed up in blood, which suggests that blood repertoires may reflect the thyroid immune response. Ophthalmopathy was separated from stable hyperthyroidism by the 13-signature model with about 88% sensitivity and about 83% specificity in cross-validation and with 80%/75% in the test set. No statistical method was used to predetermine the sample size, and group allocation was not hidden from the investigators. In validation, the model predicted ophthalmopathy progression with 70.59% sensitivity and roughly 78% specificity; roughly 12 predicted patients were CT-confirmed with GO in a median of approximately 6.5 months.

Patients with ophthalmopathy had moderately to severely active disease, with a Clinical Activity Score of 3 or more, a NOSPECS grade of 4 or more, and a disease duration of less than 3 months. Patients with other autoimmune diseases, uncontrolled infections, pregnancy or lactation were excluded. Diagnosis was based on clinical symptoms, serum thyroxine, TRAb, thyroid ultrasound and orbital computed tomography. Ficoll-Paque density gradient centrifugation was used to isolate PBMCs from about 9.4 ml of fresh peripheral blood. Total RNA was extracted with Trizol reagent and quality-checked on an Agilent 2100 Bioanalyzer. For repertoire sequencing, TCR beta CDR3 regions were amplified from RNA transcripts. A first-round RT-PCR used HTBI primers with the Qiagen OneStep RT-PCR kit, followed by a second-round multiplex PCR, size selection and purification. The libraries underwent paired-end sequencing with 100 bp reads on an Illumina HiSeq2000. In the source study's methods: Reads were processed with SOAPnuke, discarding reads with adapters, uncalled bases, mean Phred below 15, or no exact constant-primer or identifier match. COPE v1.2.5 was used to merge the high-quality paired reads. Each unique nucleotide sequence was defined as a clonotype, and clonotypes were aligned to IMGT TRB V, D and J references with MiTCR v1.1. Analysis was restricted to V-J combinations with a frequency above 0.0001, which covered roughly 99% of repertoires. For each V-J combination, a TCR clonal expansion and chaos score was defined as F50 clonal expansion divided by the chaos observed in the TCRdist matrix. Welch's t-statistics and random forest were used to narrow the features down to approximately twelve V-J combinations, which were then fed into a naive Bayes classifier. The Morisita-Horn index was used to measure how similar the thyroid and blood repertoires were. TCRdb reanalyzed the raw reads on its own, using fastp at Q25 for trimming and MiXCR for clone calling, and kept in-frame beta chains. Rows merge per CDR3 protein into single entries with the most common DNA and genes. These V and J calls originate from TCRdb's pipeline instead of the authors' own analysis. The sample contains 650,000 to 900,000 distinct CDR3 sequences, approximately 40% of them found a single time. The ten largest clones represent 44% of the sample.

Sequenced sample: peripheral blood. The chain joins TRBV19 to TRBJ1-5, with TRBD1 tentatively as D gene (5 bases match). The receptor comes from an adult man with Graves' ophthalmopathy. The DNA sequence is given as TGTGCCAGTAGTATGGACTACACGGGGCCGACTCAGCCCCAGCATTTT. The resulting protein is CASSMDYTGPTQPQHF.